Listed below are T cell receptor beta chains from one sample, sequenced in a study of identical twins. MiXCR was run by TCRdb on the 5' RACE reads, yielding one entry per CDR3 protein. The sample carries some 250,000 distinct CDR3 sequences, about 6.7% recorded once. The sample was also linked to a second study, of T cells expressing NK-cell markers.

Sequencing was done on a sample of CD8+ T cells sorted from blood. The receptors were sampled from a woman aged 18-30 years in good health. Each CDR3 is given with its conserved first and last residue.

v_gene: TRBV6-1
j_gene: TRBJ2-1
CDR3aa: CASTLAGGPNEQFF

v_gene: TRBV7-3
j_gene: TRBJ2-1
CDR3aa: CASGGADNNEQFF

v_gene: TRBV9
j_gene: TRBJ2-1
CDR3aa: CASSVGGGGQFF

v_gene: TRBV25-1
j_gene: TRBJ2-3
CDR3aa: CASSESVVYF

v_gene: TRBV15
j_gene: TRBJ1-1
CDR3aa: CATFDGGGTEAFF

v_gene: TRBV4-1
j_gene: TRBJ1-1
CDR3aa: CASSQNRGMSEAFF

v_gene: TRBV5-6
j_gene: TRBJ2-1
CDR3aa: CASSPGGAEKFF

v_gene: TRBV29-1
j_gene: TRBJ2-4
CDR3aa: CSVAGSKNIQYF

v_gene: TRBV5-1
j_gene: TRBJ2-7
CDR3aa: CASRATGEQYF

v_gene: TRBV4-3
j_gene: TRBJ1-1
CDR3aa: CASSQGTGGGNTEAFF